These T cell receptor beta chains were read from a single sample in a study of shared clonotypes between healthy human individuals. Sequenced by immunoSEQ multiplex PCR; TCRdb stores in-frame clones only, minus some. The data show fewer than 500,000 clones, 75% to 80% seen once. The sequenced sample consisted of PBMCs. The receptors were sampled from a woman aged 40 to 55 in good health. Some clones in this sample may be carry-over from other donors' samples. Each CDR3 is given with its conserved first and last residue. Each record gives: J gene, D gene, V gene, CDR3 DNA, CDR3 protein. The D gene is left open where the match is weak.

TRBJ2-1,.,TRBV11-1,TGTGCCAGCAGCTCCGCCTCCTACAATGAGCAGTTCTTC,CASSSASYNEQFF
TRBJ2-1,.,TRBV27,TGTGCCAGCAGTTTAGGCAGTAACAATGAGCAGTTCTTC,CASSLGSNNEQFF
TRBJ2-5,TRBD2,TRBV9,TGTGCCAGCAGCGTAGGTCTAGCGGTACTCCAAGAGACCCAGTACTTC,CASSVGLAVLQETQYF
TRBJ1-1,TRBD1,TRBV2,TGTGCCAGCAGCCTACCACAGGGGGCGCGGACTGAAGCTTTCTTT,CASSLPQGARTEAFF
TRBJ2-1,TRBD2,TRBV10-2,TGCGCCAGCAGTGAGTTCCTAGCGGGGGGGGACAATGAGCAGTTCTTC,CASSEFLAGGDNEQFF
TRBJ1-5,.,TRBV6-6,TGTGCCAGCAGTTACGGTAATAGCGATCAGCCCCAGCATTTT,CASSYGNSDQPQHF
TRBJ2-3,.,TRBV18,TGTGCCAGCTCACCAAGTCTTTCCAGCACAGATACGCAGTATTTT,CASSPSLSSTDTQYF
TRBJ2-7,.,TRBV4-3,TGCGCCAGCAGCCAAGAATCAGGGTTCTCCTACGAGCAGTACTTC,CASSQESGFSYEQYF
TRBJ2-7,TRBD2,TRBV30,TGTGCCTGTAGCGACGTGGTAGCGGGAGATCGGTTAATTGGGTACGAGCAGTACTTC,CACSDVVAGDRLIGYEQYF
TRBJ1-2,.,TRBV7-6,TGTGCCAGCAGCCCCAACATTCTACCTCTTGGCTACACCTTC,CASSPNILPLGYTF
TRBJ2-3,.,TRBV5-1,TGCGCCAGCAGCACCGGGATGGGTACGCAGTATTTT,CASSTGMGTQYF
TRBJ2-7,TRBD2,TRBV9,TGTGCCAGCAGCGTAGGTCGGCTAGCGGGAGCCGAGCAGTACTTC,CASSVGRLAGAEQYF
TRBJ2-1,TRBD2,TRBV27,TGTGCCAGCAGTCTGGGACTAGAATTTGAGCAGTTCTTC,CASSLGLEFEQFF